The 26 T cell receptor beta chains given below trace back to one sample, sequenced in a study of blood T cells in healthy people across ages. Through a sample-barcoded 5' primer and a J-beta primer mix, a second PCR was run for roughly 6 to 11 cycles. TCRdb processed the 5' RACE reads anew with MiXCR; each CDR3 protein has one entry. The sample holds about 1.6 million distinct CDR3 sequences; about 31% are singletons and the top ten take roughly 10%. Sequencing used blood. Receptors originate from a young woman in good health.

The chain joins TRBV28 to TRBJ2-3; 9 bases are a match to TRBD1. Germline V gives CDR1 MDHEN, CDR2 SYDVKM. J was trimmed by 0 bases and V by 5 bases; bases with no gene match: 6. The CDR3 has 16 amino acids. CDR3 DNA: TGTGCCAGCAGTGAAACAGGGGGCGGGAGCACAGATACGCAGTATTTT. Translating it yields CASSETGGGSTDTQYF. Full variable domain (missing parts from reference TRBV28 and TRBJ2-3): DVKVTQSSRYLVKRTGEKVFLECVQDMDHENMFWYRQDPGLGLRLIYFSYDVKMKEKGDIPEGYSVSREKKERFSLILESASTNQTSMYLCASSETGGGSTDTQYFGPGTRLTVL.

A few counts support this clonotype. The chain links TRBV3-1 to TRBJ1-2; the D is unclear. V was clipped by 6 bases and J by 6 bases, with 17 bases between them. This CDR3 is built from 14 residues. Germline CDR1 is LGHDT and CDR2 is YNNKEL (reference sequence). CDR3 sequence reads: CASRQSGKIDGYTF. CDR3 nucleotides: TGTGCCAGCAGACAAAGCGGGAAGATCGATGGCTACACCTTC.

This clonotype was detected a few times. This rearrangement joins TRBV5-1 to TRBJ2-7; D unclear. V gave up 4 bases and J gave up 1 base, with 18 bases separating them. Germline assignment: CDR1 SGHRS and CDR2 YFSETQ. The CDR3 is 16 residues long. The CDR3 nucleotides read TGCGCCAGCAGCCCTAGGAGTGGAGTTCCTTCCTACGAGCAGTACTTC. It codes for CASSPRSGVPSYEQYF. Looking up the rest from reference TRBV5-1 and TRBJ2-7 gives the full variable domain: KAGVTQTPRYLIKTRGQQVTLSCSPISGHRSVSWYQQTPGQGLQFLFEYFSETQRNKGNFPGRFSGRQFSNSRSEMNVSTLELGDSALYLCASSPRSGVPSYEQYFGPGTRLTVT.

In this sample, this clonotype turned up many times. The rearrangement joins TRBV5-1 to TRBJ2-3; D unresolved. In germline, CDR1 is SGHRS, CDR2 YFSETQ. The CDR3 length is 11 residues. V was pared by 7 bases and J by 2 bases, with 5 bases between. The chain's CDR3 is CASGNTDTQYF. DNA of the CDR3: TGCGCCAGCGGCAACACAGATACGCAGTATTTT.

The CDR3 protein is CASSLATGGGYTF. The CDR3 DNA sequence: TGTGCCAGCAGCTTAGCCACAGGGGGTGGCTACACCTTC. V and J are TRBV7-2 and TRBJ1-2; 8 bases line up with TRBD1. This CDR3 has 13 amino acids. Losses at the gene ends were 0 bases for V and 7 bases for J; bases not matched to a gene: 1. Per the germline V gene, CDR1 is SGHTA and CDR2 is FQGNSA.

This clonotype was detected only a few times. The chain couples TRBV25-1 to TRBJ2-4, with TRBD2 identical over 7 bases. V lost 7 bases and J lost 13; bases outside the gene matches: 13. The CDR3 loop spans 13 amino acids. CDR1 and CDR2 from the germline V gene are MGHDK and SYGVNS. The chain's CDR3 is CASTLASGDGQYF. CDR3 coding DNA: TGTGCCAGCACCTTGGCGAGCGGGGACGGGCAGTACTTC.

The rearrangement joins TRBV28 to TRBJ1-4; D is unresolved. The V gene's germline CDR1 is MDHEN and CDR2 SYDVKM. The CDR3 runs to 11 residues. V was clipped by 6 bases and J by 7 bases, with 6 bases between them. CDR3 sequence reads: CASRRSEKLFF. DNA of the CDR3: TGTGCCAGCAGGAGGAGTGAAAAACTGTTTTTT.

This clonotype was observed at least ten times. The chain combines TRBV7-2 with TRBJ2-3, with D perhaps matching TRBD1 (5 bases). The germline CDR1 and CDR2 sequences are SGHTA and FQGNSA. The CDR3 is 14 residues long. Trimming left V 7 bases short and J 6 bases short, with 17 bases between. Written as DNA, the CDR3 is TGTGCCAGCATCCCGGTAGGGGTATTGGATACGCAGTATTTT. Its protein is CASIPVGVLDTQYF.

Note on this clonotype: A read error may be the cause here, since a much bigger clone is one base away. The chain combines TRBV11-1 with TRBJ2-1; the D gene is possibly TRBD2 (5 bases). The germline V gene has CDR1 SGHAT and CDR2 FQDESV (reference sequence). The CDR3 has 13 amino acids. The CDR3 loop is CASSRGVVGERFF. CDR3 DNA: TGTGCCAGCAGCCGGGGAGTAGTCGGTGAGCGGTTCTTC. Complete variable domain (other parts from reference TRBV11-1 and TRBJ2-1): EAEVAQSPRYKITEKSQAVAFWCDPISGHATLYWYRQILGQGPELLVQFQDESVVDDSQLPKDRFSAERLKGVDSTLKIQPAELGDSAMYLCASSRGVVGERFFGPGTRLTVL.

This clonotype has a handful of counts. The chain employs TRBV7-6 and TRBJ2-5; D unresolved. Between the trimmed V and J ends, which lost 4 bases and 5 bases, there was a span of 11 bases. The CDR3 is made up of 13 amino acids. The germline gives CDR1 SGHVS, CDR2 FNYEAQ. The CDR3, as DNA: TGTGCCAGCAGCTCCTCATTGTCGGAGACCCAGTACTTC. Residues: CASSSSLSETQYF. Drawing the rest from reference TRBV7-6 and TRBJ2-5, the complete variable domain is GAGVSQSPRYKVTKRGQDVALRCDPISGHVSLYWYRQALGQGPEFLTYFNYEAQQDKSGLPNDRFSAERPEGSISTLTIQRTEQRDSAMYRCASSSSLSETQYFGPGTRLLVL.

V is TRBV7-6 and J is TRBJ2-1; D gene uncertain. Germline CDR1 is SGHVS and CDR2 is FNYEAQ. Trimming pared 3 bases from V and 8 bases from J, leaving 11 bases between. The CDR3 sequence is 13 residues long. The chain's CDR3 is CASSFTDTDEQFF. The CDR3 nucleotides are TGTGCCAGCAGCTTTACCGACACGGATGAGCAGTTCTTC.

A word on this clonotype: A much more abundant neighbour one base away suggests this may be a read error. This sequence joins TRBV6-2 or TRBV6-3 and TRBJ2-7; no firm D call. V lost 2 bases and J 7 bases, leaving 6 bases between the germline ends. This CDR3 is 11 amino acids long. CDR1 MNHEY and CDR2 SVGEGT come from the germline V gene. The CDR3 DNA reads TGTGCCAGCAGTTACGTCAATGAGCAGTACTTC. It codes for CASSYVNEQYF.

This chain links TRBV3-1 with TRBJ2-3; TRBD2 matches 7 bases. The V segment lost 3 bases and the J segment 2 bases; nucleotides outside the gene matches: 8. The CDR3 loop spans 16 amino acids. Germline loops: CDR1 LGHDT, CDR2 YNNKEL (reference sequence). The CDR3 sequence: CASSQVGGGATDTQYF. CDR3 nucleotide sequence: TGTGCCAGCAGCCAGGTGGGCGGGGGAGCCACAGATACGCAGTATTTT.

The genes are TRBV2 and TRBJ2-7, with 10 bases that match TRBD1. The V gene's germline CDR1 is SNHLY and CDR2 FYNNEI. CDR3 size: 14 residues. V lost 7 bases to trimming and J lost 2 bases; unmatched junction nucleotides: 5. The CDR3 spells CASKGQGQAYEQYF. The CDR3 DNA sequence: TGTGCCAGCAAGGGACAGGGGCAAGCCTACGAGCAGTACTTC.

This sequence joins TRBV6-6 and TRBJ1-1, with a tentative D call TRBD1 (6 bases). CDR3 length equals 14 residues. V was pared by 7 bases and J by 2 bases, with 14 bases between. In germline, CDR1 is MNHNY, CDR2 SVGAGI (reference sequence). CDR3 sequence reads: CASIGGAENTEAFF. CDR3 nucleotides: TGTGCCAGCATCGGGGGGGCAGAAAACACTGAAGCTTTCTTT.

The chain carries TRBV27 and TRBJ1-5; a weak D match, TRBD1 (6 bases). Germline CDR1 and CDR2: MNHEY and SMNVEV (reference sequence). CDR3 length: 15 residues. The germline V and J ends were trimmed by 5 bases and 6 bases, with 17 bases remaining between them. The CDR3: CASSPRDTGSQPQHF. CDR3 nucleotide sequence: TGTGCCAGCAGTCCACGGGACACAGGGAGTCAGCCCCAGCATTTT.

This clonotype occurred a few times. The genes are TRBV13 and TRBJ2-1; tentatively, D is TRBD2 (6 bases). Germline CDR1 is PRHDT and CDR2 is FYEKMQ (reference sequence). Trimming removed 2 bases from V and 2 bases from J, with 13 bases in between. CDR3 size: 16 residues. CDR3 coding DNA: TGTGCCAGCAGCTTATCGGAGGGTTGGACCTACAATGAGCAGTTCTTC. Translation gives CASSLSEGWTYNEQFF.

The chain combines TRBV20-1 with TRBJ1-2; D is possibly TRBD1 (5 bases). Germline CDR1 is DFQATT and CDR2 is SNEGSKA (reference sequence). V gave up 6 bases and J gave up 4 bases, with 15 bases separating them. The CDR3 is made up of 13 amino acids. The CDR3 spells CSAFDKGLYGYTF. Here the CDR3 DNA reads TGCAGTGCCTTCGACAAGGGGCTCTATGGCTACACCTTC.

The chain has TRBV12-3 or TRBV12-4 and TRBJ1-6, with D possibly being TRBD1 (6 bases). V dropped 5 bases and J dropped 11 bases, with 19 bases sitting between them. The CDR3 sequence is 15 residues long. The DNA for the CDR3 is TGTGCCAGCAGTCCTACAGGGATAGGTAGGGCACCCCTCCACTTT. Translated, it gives CASSPTGIGRAPLHF.

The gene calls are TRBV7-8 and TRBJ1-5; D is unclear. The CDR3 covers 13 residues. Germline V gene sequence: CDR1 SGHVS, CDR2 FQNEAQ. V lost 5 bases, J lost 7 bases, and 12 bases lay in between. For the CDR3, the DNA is TGTGCCAGCAGCGCACGATCGCGGCAGCCCCAGCATTTT. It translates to CASSARSRQPQHF.

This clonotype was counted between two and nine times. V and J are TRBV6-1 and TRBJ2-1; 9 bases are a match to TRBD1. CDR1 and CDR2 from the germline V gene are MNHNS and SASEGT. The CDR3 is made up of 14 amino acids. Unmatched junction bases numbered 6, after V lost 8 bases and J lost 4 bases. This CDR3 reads CASLRDREYNEQFF. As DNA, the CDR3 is TGTGCCAGCCTCCGGGACAGGGAATACAATGAGCAGTTCTTC.

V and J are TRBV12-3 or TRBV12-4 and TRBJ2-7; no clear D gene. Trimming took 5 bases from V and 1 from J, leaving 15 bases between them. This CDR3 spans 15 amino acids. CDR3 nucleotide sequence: TGTGCCAGCAGTCCCCGGCGGACCACTTCCTACGAGCAGTACTTC. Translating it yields CASSPRRTTSYEQYF.

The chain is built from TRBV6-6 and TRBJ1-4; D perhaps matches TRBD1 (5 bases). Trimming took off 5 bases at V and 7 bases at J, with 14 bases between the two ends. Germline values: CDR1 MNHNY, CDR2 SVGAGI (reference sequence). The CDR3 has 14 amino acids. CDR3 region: CASSDRDGGEKLFF. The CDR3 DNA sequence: TGTGCCAGCAGTGACCGGGACGGTGGTGAAAAACTGTTTTTT.

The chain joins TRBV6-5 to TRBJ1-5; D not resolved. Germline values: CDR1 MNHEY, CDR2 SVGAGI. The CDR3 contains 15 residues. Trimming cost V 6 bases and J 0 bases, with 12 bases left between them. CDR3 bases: TGTGCCAGCAGGCCGGGTGGTAATAGCAATCAGCCCCAGCATTTT. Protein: CASRPGGNSNQPQHF.

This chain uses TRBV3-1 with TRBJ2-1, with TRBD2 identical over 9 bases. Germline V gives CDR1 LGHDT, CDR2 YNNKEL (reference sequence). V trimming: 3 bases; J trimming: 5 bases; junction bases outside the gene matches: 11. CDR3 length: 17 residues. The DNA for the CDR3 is TGTGCCAGCAGCCACTATCGTAGGACTAGCGAGAACAATGAGCAGTTCTTC. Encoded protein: CASSHYRRTSENNEQFF.

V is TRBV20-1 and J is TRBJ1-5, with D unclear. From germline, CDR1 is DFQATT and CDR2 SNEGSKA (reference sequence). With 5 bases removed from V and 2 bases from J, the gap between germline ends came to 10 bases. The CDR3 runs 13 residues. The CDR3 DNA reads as TGCAGTGCTTCCGACATGGGCAATCAGCCCCAGCATTTT. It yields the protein CSASDMGNQPQHF.